These 4 T cell receptor beta chains were sequenced from one sample in a study of human T cells and chemical hapten exposure. Sample time point: pre-sensitization, week 0. Described treatment: therapeutic diphenylcyclopropenone sensitization with weekly scalp DPC. From the RACE reads, TCRdb called clonotypes with MiXCR, one entry per CDR3 protein. The sample has approximately 260,000 distinct CDR3 sequences, about 9% seen once. Sample: whole blood, taken in connection with sensitization to the hapten diphenylcyclopropenone (DPC). The receptors were sampled from a woman aged 40 to 50 with alopecia areata. Some clones in this sample may be carry-over from other donors' samples.

This clonotype occurred a few times. This chain links TRBV4-1 with TRBJ1-1; 7 bases map to TRBD1. CDR1 is MGHRA, CDR2 YSYEKL, per germline. The CDR3 sequence is 17 residues long. With 4 bases clipped from V and 0 bases from J, the junction kept 11 bases outside the gene matches. Here the CDR3 reads CASSRHRGGTMNTEAFF. CDR3 nucleotides: TGCGCCAGCAGCCGACACAGGGGAGGGACGATGAACACTGAAGCTTTCTTT.

The chain couples TRBV6-5 to TRBJ2-7, with D perhaps matching TRBD2 (5 bases). The V gene's germline CDR1 is MNHEY and CDR2 SVGAGI. Between the trimmed V and J ends, which lost 2 bases and 7 bases, there was a span of 18 bases. This CDR3 has 15 residues. The CDR3 loop is CASSYTPREGWEQYF. The CDR3 DNA is TGTGCCAGCAGTTACACCCCCCGTGAGGGTTGGGAGCAGTACTTC.

J is TRBJ2-7 and V is TRBV2, with TRBD2 matching over 14 bases. Germline-derived CDR1 and CDR2 are SNHLY and FYNNEI. The CDR3 contains 16 residues. Trimming at V came to 6 bases and at J to 6 bases, leaving 10 bases not matched to a gene. The CDR3 nucleotides read TGTGCCAGCAGCCCACAACCGGGACTAGCGGGAGTCGAGCAGTACTTC. Its protein is CASSPQPGLAGVEQYF.

This clonotype showed up just a few times. J is TRBJ1-5 and V is TRBV7-2; D unresolved. The CDR3 consists of 14 residues. The germline gives CDR1 SGHTA, CDR2 FQGNSA. Trimming took off 2 bases at V and 0 bases at J, with 5 bases between the two ends. The CDR3 loop is CASSLTSSNQPQHF. The CDR3 DNA is TGTGCCAGCAGCTTAACAAGTAGCAATCAGCCCCAGCATTTT.